Below are 20 T cell receptor beta chains sequenced from a single sample in a study of graft-versus-host responses after intestinal transplantation. Only in-frame clones appear in the TCRdb table, and some are missing; sequencing was by immunoSEQ multiplex PCR. Among about 9,600 clones listed, about 96% were seen once. Source: bone marrow, taken about 530 days after intestinal transplantation. Receptors originate from a human patient who received an intestinal transplant, so some T cells may come from the graft donor.

V is TRBV27 and J is TRBJ1-1; maybe TRBD1 (6 bases). CDR1 is MNHEY and CDR2 is SMNVEV in the germline V gene (reference sequence). The CDR3 is 14 amino acids. Trimming left V 3 bases short and J 2 bases short, with 10 bases between. CDR3 loop: CASSFGGRNTEAFF. CDR3 DNA sequence: TGTGCCAGCAGTTTCGGGGGGCGAAACACTGAAGCTTTCTTT.

The chain employs TRBV28 and TRBJ2-5; 15 positions match TRBD2. Germline V lookup: CDR1 MDHEN, CDR2 SYDVKM. J lost 0 bases, V lost 6 bases, and 5 bases had no gene match. The CDR3 sequence is 17 residues long. The CDR3 loop reads CASSQGLAGGYQETQYF. The DNA of the CDR3 is TGTGCCAGCAGCCAAGGACTAGCGGGAGGGTACCAAGAGACCCAGTACTTC.

This clone was seen more than once but under ten times. The V call is TRBV12-1, the J call TRBJ1-1. TRBV12-1 is termed a pseudogene. This CDR3 spans 13 amino acids. The chain's CDR3 is CASSLGDFTEAFF. DNA of the CDR3: TGTGCCAGCAGCTTGGGAGATTTCACTGAAGCTTTCTTT.

The rearrangement uses TRBV10-3 and TRBJ2-1; 7 nucleotides agree with TRBD2. CDR3 length: 13 residues. Trimming at V came to 8 bases and at J to 4 bases, leaving 5 bases not matched to a gene. The germline gives CDR1 ENHRY, CDR2 SYGVKD. In DNA form, the CDR3 reads TGTGCCATCGCAAACGGGAGGTACAATGAGCAGTTCTTC. It specifies CAIANGRYNEQFF.

V gene TRBV30 combines with J gene TRBJ1-2; 7 bases align to TRBD1. Germline CDR1 reads GTSNPN; CDR2 reads SVGIG (reference sequence). The CDR3 is made up of 15 amino acids. The trim removed 2 bases at V and 4 bases at J, leaving 10 bases unmatched. The CDR3 DNA follows: TGTGCCTGGAGTAAGGGGTGGGACAGCGGCTATGGCTACACCTTC. It is translated as CAWSKGWDSGYGYTF.

The rearrangement joins TRBV5-1 to TRBJ2-5; perhaps TRBD2 as D (6 bases). V was clipped by 0 bases and J by 1 base, with 7 bases between them. The CDR3 consists of 14 residues. Germline V lookup: CDR1 SGHRS, CDR2 YFSETQ. CDR3 sequence reads: CASSLGGVQETQYF. The CDR3 bases are TGCGCCAGCAGCTTGGGCGGGGTCCAAGAGACCCAGTACTTC.

The rearrangement uses TRBV7-2 and TRBJ2-1; possibly TRBD2 for D (6 bases). Germline V gives CDR1 SGHTA, CDR2 FQGNSA. The CDR3 loop spans 16 amino acids. The ends were cut back, 5 bases at V and 5 bases at J, with 19 bases in the middle. The chain's CDR3 is CASSPRLVAANNEQFF. CDR3 in DNA: TGTGCCAGCAGCCCCAGGTTGGTAGCGGCTAACAATGAGCAGTTCTTC.

This chain links TRBV27 with TRBJ2-7, with 7 bases fitting TRBD1. This CDR3 is built from 16 residues. J lost 3 bases, V lost 5 bases, and 13 bases had no gene match. Germline values: CDR1 MNHEY, CDR2 SMNVEV (reference sequence). CDR3 protein: CASSASTGPGSYEQYF. DNA of the CDR3: TGTGCCAGCAGTGCCTCGACAGGGCCTGGCAGCTACGAGCAGTACTTC.

The table lists this clone with a count of one. This chain joins TRBV6-5 and TRBJ1-1, with D maybe TRBD1 (6 bases). Germline CDR1 reads MNHEY; CDR2 reads SVGAGI. Trimming pared 0 bases from V and 1 base from J, leaving 6 bases between. The CDR3 is 14 residues long. CDR3 sequence reads: CASSYSTGNTEAFF. The CDR3 nucleotides read TGTGCCAGCAGTTACTCGACAGGGAACACTGAAGCTTTCTTT.

The chain joins TRBV7-6 to TRBJ2-2, with 12 bases lining up with TRBD2. V shed 5 bases, J shed 6 bases, and the junction held 16 bases outside the gene matches. CDR3 length equals 19 residues. The V gene's germline CDR1 is SGHVS and CDR2 FNYEAQ. The chain's CDR3 is CASSPQGLAGGPRAGELFF. CDR3 in DNA: TGTGCCAGCAGCCCACAGGGGCTAGCGGGAGGGCCTAGGGCCGGGGAGCTGTTTTTT.

The chain is built from TRBV19 and TRBJ2-4, with TRBD1 as a possible D gene (6 bases). Germline V gene data show CDR1 as LNHDA and CDR2 as SQIVND (reference sequence). Trimming removed 1 base at V and 13 bases at J, with 14 bases between. This CDR3 is built from 13 residues. CDR3 in amino acids: CASSIGDKSQQYF. For the CDR3, the DNA is TGTGCCAGTAGTATAGGGGACAAGTCCCAGCAGTACTTC.

The V call is TRBV7-6, the J call TRBJ1-4; 7 bases line up with TRBD1. This CDR3 has 16 residues. V was pared by 5 bases and J by 8 bases, with 14 bases of the junction left unmatched. The germline gives CDR1 SGHVS, CDR2 FNYEAQ. The chain's CDR3 is CASSNSPGQREEKLFF. Written as DNA, the CDR3 is TGTGCCAGCAGCAACTCGCCGGGACAGCGGGAAGAAAAACTGTTTTTT.

The rearrangement joins TRBV6-5 to TRBJ1-1; D gene unclear. Deletions cut 2 bases from V and 5 bases from J, with 9 bases between. Germline assignment: CDR1 MNHEY and CDR2 SVGAGI. The CDR3 has 13 amino acids. The CDR3 DNA reads as TGTGCCAGCAGTTACGCCCGGAGGACTGAAGCTTTCTTT. It encodes CASSYARRTEAFF.

In nucleotides, the CDR3 is TGTGCCAGTAGTATAGGGGGCGCGGACTATGGCTACACCTTC. Its protein is CASSIGGADYGYTF. This chain links TRBV19 with TRBJ1-2; D is perhaps TRBD1 (5 bases). CDR3 length: 14 residues. Germline V gene sequence: CDR1 LNHDA, CDR2 SQIVND (reference sequence). Trimming stripped 1 base from V and 3 bases from J, with 9 bases between.

This chain connects TRBV7-8 to TRBJ2-1; D not resolved. Germline lookup yields CDR1 SGHVS and CDR2 FQNEAQ. Trimming removed 5 bases from V and 12 bases from J, with 11 bases in between. The CDR3 contains 11 residues. CDR3 in amino acids: CASSAKIGQFF. CDR3 bases: TGTGCCAGCAGCGCGAAAATTGGGCAGTTCTTC.

The chain carries TRBV7-2 and TRBJ2-5; D not certain. The CDR3 extends over 14 amino acids. The germline CDR1 and CDR2 sequences are SGHTA and FQGNSA. Between the trimmed V and J ends, which lost 1 base and 5 bases, there was a span of 11 bases. The CDR3 DNA follows: TGTGCCAGCAGCTTAGTAGGGTTGGGGGAGACCCAGTACTTC. This translates into CASSLVGLGETQYF.

V and J are TRBV9 and TRBJ2-7, with D perhaps matching TRBD2 (6 bases). Germline CDR1 SGDLS, CDR2 YYNGEE. The V end lost 4 bases, the J end lost 5 bases, and 19 bases lay between the germline ends. The CDR3 loop spans 15 amino acids. The CDR3 DNA is TGTGCCAGCAGCCCATGGGACTCTAAATCGGACGAGCAGTACTTC. This gives the protein CASSPWDSKSDEQYF.

The V gene is TRBV9, the J gene TRBJ1-1; 7 bases map to TRBD1. The CDR3 consists of 17 residues. In germline, CDR1 is SGDLS, CDR2 YYNGEE. V gave up 0 bases and J gave up 0 bases; unmatched junction bases: 8. The CDR3 DNA reads as TGTGCCAGCAGCGTAGGAGACAGGGTAAGCGTGAACACTGAAGCTTTCTTT. Translating gives CASSVGDRVSVNTEAFF.

The chain has TRBV5-1 and TRBJ2-3, with 8 bases aligning to TRBD2. The J segment lost 3 bases and the V segment lost 5 bases, leaving 11 bases of the junction unmatched. CDR1 is SGHRS, CDR2 YFSETQ, per germline. This CDR3 region has 16 residues. CDR3 in amino acids: CASRPGGSPGTDTQYF. Here the CDR3 DNA reads TGCGCCAGCAGGCCGGGAGGGTCCCCAGGTACAGATACGCAGTATTTT.

This rearrangement joins TRBV2 to TRBJ2-5, with 8 positions matching TRBD2. The CDR3 runs to 13 residues. Germline CDR1 and CDR2: SNHLY and FYNNEI. J was trimmed by 3 bases and V by 6 bases; bases with no gene match: 3. The CDR3 DNA is TGTGCCAGCAGGATACTAGCGGAAGAGACCCAGTACTTC. Its protein is CASRILAEETQYF.